The 31 T cell receptor beta chains below were found in one sample sequenced in a study of blood T cell repertoires in COVID-19 (dated by TCRdb to 2018 to 2021). Library generation was performed with the immunoSEQ multiplex PCR assay. Sourced from immuneACCESS, this table was stored by TCRdb with only in-frame sequences that have V and J called. A share of the clones is absent; for the studies checked, an unresolved V gene accounts for under half, and the remainder has no known explanation. The sample records roughly 500,000 clones, roughly 89% of which are singletons. The ten largest clonotypes hold roughly 0.92% of the sample. The sample was peripheral blood. The receptors were sampled from a man younger than 35 with COVID-19, enrolled during active disease.

This clone was observed at least ten times. V is TRBV30 and J is TRBJ2-7; 8 bases are a match to TRBD2. V shed 4 bases, J shed 0 bases, and the junction held 5 bases outside the gene matches. Germline V gene data show CDR1 as GTSNPN and CDR2 as SVGIG (reference sequence). CDR3 length: 14 residues. This chain's CDR3 is CAWNSGTASYEQYF. The CDR3 DNA reads TGTGCCTGGAATAGCGGGACGGCCTCCTACGAGCAGTACTTC.

The J gene is TRBJ1-2, the V gene TRBV29-1; TRBD1 aligns across 9 bases. The CDR3 sequence is 13 residues long. In germline, CDR1 is SQVTM, CDR2 ANQGSEA. J was trimmed by 4 bases and V by 3 bases; bases with no gene match: 3. DNA for the CDR3: TGCAGCGTTGATGTGACAGGGGGCTATGGCTACACCTTC. This translates into CSVDVTGGYGYTF.

V gene TRBV20-1 combines with J gene TRBJ1-2; the D gene is possibly TRBD1 (5 bases). The CDR3 has 11 residues. Germline V lookup: CDR1 DFQATT, CDR2 SNEGSKA (reference sequence). Trimming pared 6 bases from V and 9 bases from J, leaving 14 bases between. CDR3 sequence reads: CSARSGQRYTF. DNA of the CDR3: TGCAGTGCCCGCTCAGGGCAACGCTACACCTTC.

This sequence joins TRBV5-1 and TRBJ2-3; 9 bases are shared with TRBD2. The CDR3 loop spans 16 amino acids. The V segment lost 5 bases and the J segment 3 bases; nucleotides outside the gene matches: 10. The germline V gene encodes CDR1 SGHRS and CDR2 YFSETQ. CDR3 in amino acids: CASRTSGAGGTDTQYF. The CDR3 DNA sequence: TGCGCCAGCAGGACCTCGGGAGCGGGAGGTACAGATACGCAGTATTTT. The whole variable domain, filled in from reference TRBV5-1 and TRBJ2-3, reads KAGVTQTPRYLIKTRGQQVTLSCSPISGHRSVSWYQQTPGQGLQFLFEYFSETQRNKGNFPGRFSGRQFSNSRSEMNVSTLELGDSALYLCASRTSGAGGTDTQYFGPGTRLTVL.

V is TRBV9 and J is TRBJ2-3, with TRBD2 identical over 7 bases. Germline CDR1 is SGDLS and CDR2 is YYNGEE. The CDR3 runs to 17 residues. With V trimmed by 4 bases and J by 1 base, 12 bases remained unmatched. The CDR3: CASSTTAAAGGTDTQYF. In DNA, the CDR3 is TGTGCCAGCAGCACCACCGCGGCGGCGGGGGGCACAGATACGCAGTATTTT.

This CDR3 is CASRDTGTLGNTIYF. In DNA, the CDR3 is TGTGCCAGCAGGGACACCGGGACACTCGGAAACACCATATATTTT. This rearrangement joins TRBV2 to TRBJ1-3, with a tentative D call TRBD1 (6 bases). The CDR3 covers 15 residues. V was trimmed by 6 bases and J by 4 bases, leaving 16 bases between them. Germline CDR1 SNHLY, CDR2 FYNNEI.

V and J are TRBV10-2 and TRBJ2-7, with 7 bases fitting TRBD1. The CDR3 extends over 13 amino acids. Germline CDR1 and CDR2: WSHSY and SAAADI. With 6 bases clipped from V and 5 bases from J, the junction kept 7 bases outside the gene matches. The CDR3 sequence is CASSPDRVHEQYF. The CDR3 DNA follows: TGCGCCAGCAGCCCCGACAGGGTACACGAGCAGTACTTC.

This clone has just a few counts. For the CDR3, the DNA is TGTGCCAGCAGCCAAGAGGTGAACACTGAAGCTTTCTTT. Amino acids: CASSQEVNTEAFF. The chain is built from TRBV11-2 and TRBJ1-1; no clear D. Germline lookup yields CDR1 SGHAT and CDR2 FQNNGV. Trimming cost V 5 bases and J 0 bases, with 7 bases left between them. This CDR3 has 13 residues.

This chain links TRBV7-8 with TRBJ1-2, with no clear D. V lost 1 base, J lost 8 bases, and 14 bases lay in between. Germline CDR1 reads SGHVS; CDR2 reads FQNEAQ. CDR3 size: 14 residues. CDR3: CASSLVFGNGGYTF. Written as DNA, the CDR3 is TGTGCCAGCAGCTTAGTTTTCGGGAACGGAGGCTACACCTTC.

The chain uses TRBV18 and TRBJ2-7; 8 bases are a match to TRBD1. The germline V gene has CDR1 KGHSH and CDR2 LQKENI. The V gene end was trimmed by 3 bases and the J gene end by 1 base; junction bases not matched to a gene: 14. The CDR3 loop spans 18 amino acids. The CDR3 here is CASSPPTGAKLISYEQYF. CDR3 in DNA: TGTGCCAGCTCACCCCCGACAGGGGCGAAACTCATATCCTACGAGCAGTACTTC.

This clone has only one observation. The J gene is TRBJ2-4, the V gene TRBV3-1 (or the pseudogene TRBV3-2), with TRBD2 identical over 7 bases. J lost 12 bases, V lost 3 bases, and 5 bases had no gene match. Germline V lookup: CDR1 LGHDT, CDR2 YNNKEL (reference sequence). This CDR3 comprises 12 residues. The CDR3 region is CASSHQGGSQYF. In DNA, the CDR3 is TGTGCCAGCAGCCATCAGGGAGGGAGTCAGTACTTC.

The chain carries TRBV4-1 and TRBJ2-5; a possible D gene is TRBD2 (6 bases). This CDR3 spans 16 amino acids. With 1 base removed from V and 5 bases from J, the gap between germline ends came to 17 bases. CDR1 and CDR2 (germline): MGHRA, YSYEKL. The CDR3: CASSQGLGDGGETQYF. In DNA, the CDR3 is TGCGCCAGCAGCCAAGGTCTGGGGGACGGGGGTGAGACCCAGTACTTC.

This rearrangement joins TRBV20-1 to TRBJ2-3; D not certain. CDR3 length equals 10 residues. The V gene lost 6 bases and the J gene lost 9 bases, with 10 bases spanning the gap. Germline lookup yields CDR1 DFQATT and CDR2 SNEGSKA (reference sequence). CDR3 loop: CSAPLGTQYF. As DNA, the CDR3 is TGCAGTGCGCCACTCGGGACGCAGTATTTT.

J is TRBJ2-3 and V is TRBV5-1; 8 nucleotides align to TRBD1. Germline assignment: CDR1 SGHRS and CDR2 YFSETQ. The CDR3 sequence is 14 residues long. V shed 4 bases and J 4 bases; nucleotides not matched to a gene: 5. The CDR3 DNA reads TGCGCCAGCAGCGGACAGGGTCCCCCAGATACGCAGTATTTT. It yields the protein CASSGQGPPDTQYF.

V and J are TRBV10-3 and TRBJ2-5; D perhaps matches TRBD1 (6 bases). With 7 bases removed from V and 2 bases from J, the gap between germline ends came to 20 bases. This CDR3 is 16 amino acids long. The germline CDR1 and CDR2 sequences are ENHRY and SYGVKD. The CDR3 DNA reads as TGTGCCATCACCCCAAATATCTGGGGGCAGCAAGAGACCCAGTACTTC. Translated: CAITPNIWGQQETQYF.

This clone showed up just a few times. The rearrangement joins TRBV29-1 to TRBJ2-7; 9 bases line up with TRBD2. The V gene's germline CDR1 is SQVTM and CDR2 ANQGSEA. This CDR3 is 15 amino acids long. The V and J ends lost 0 bases and 5 bases, in that order; junction bases with no gene match: 8. The CDR3 protein is CSVEERAGGPHEQYF. Written as DNA, the CDR3 is TGCAGCGTTGAAGAGAGGGCGGGAGGGCCCCACGAGCAGTACTTC.

The chain has TRBV3-1 (or the pseudogene TRBV3-2) and TRBJ1-1, with a weak D call TRBD1 (5 bases). The germline CDR1 and CDR2 sequences are LGHDT and YNNKEL (reference sequence). With 2 bases removed from V and 8 bases from J, the gap between germline ends came to 9 bases. CDR3 length equals 12 residues. The CDR3 spells CASSQRQGEAFF. The CDR3 coding sequence is TGTGCCAGCAGCCAACGCCAGGGAGAAGCTTTCTTT.

The V gene is TRBV30, the J gene TRBJ1-4, with D possibly TRBD1 on 5 matching bases. The CDR3 runs to 14 residues. Trimming took off 0 bases at V and 8 bases at J, with 13 bases between the two ends. Germline V gene data show CDR1 as GTSNPN and CDR2 as SVGIG (reference sequence). The CDR3 is CAWSVQGVREKLFF. CDR3 nucleotides: TGTGCCTGGAGTGTGCAGGGTGTAAGGGAAAAACTGTTTTTT.

This clone showed up just once. V is TRBV12-3 or TRBV12-4 and J is TRBJ1-2, with D possibly TRBD1 on 5 matching bases. The CDR3 covers 13 residues. The germline V and J ends were trimmed by 3 bases and 8 bases, with 13 bases remaining between them. In DNA form, the CDR3 reads TGTGCCAGCAGTTTGGTCCCAGGGCGCGGCTACACCTTC. Its translation: CASSLVPGRGYTF.

The rearrangement uses TRBV2 and TRBJ1-2; tentative D call: TRBD1 (5 bases). CDR3 length: 13 amino acids. CDR1 and CDR2 (germline): SNHLY, FYNNEI. Trimming cost V 5 bases and J 7 bases, with 14 bases left between them. The DNA of the CDR3 is TGTGCCAGCAGTAAAATCGCAGGGTCTGGCTACACCTTC. Protein: CASSKIAGSGYTF.

This clone has only a few counts. The chain is built from TRBV4-2 and TRBJ1-5, with TRBD1 as a possible D gene (6 bases). Germline-derived CDR1 and CDR2 are LGHNA and YNFKEQ. V lost 0 bases to trimming and J lost 5 bases, with 17 bases between them. The CDR3 spans 17 residues. CDR3 bases: TGTGCCAGCAGCCAAGATAGGGGGATCTCCTCCGATCAGCCCCAGCATTTT. This gives the protein CASSQDRGISSDQPQHF.

The DNA for the CDR3 is TGTGCCAGCAGCCCCGGGACTAGCGGGTTCGAGCAGTTCTTC. Its protein is CASSPGTSGFEQFF. J is TRBJ2-1 and V is TRBV5-5, with TRBD2 identical over 12 bases. There are 14 residues in the CDR3. V lost 4 bases, J lost 10 bases, and 6 bases stayed unmatched. Germline V lookup: CDR1 SGHKS, CDR2 YYEKEE (reference sequence).

This clone was detected only a few times. The chain joins TRBV3-1 (or the pseudogene TRBV3-2) to TRBJ2-1, with D possibly TRBD2 on 5 matching bases. Germline V gene sequence: CDR1 LGHDT, CDR2 YNNKEL (reference sequence). This CDR3 is 13 amino acids long. V dropped 0 bases and J dropped 12 bases, with 12 bases sitting between them. CDR3 DNA: TGTGCCAGCAGCCAAGAGACGACTAAAGGGCAGTTCTTC. Its protein is CASSQETTKGQFF.

The genes are TRBV2 and TRBJ2-1; tentative D call: TRBD1 (6 bases). Germline V gene sequence: CDR1 SNHLY, CDR2 FYNNEI. This CDR3 contains 13 residues. Trimming removed 6 bases from V and 4 bases from J, with 10 bases in between. CDR3 amino acids: CASRTGLYNEQFF. DNA for the CDR3: TGTGCCAGCAGGACAGGACTTTACAATGAGCAGTTCTTC.

The rearrangement links TRBV3-1 (or the pseudogene TRBV3-2) to TRBJ2-7, with D possibly matching TRBD1 (5 bases). The CDR3 length is 14 residues. The V end lost 1 base, the J end lost 6 bases, and 13 bases lay between the germline ends. Germline V CDR1 and CDR2: LGHDT, YNNKEL (reference sequence). The DNA of the CDR3 is TGTGCCAGCAGCCAAGTGCTAGGAGACAGCGAGCAGTACTTC. Its protein is CASSQVLGDSEQYF.

The chain carries TRBV6-6 and TRBJ2-7; 8 bases fit TRBD2. CDR1 MNHNY and CDR2 SVGAGI come from the germline V gene (reference sequence). With 0 bases clipped from V and 4 bases from J, the junction kept 5 bases outside the gene matches. The CDR3 length is 15 residues. The CDR3 loop reads CASSYSASGQYEQYF. The CDR3 DNA is TGTGCCAGCAGTTACTCGGCTAGCGGGCAATACGAGCAGTACTTC.

This chain connects TRBV5-5 to TRBJ1-6; D not certain. The germline CDR1 and CDR2 sequences are SGHKS and YYEKEE (reference sequence). This CDR3 has 13 amino acids. V was cut by 7 bases and J by 7 bases, with 12 bases left in between. The CDR3 loop reads CASSRSPNSPLHF. CDR3 in DNA: TGTGCCAGCTCACGGTCGCCCAATTCACCCCTCCACTTT.

The chain links TRBV11-3 to TRBJ2-7, with D hard to call. V was pared by 4 bases and J by 2 bases, with 15 bases between. The CDR3 is 15 residues long. Germline V gene sequence: CDR1 SGHNT, CDR2 YENEEA. CDR3: CASSSRRRATYEQYF. The CDR3 nucleotides read TGTGCCAGCAGCTCCCGCCGTAGAGCTACCTACGAGCAGTACTTC.

The chain is built from TRBV7-9 and TRBJ1-2; D perhaps matches TRBD1 (6 bases). The germline V gene encodes CDR1 SEHNR and CDR2 FQNEAQ (reference sequence). The CDR3 length is 17 residues. The V and J ends lost 5 bases and 0 bases respectively, with 19 bases between them. DNA of the CDR3: TGTGCCAGCAGCCCGACACCCGGGACACTAGCTAACTATGGCTACACCTTC. Its translation is CASSPTPGTLANYGYTF. The whole variable domain, filled in from reference TRBV7-9 and TRBJ1-2, reads DTGVSQNPRHKITKRGQNVTFRCDPISEHNRLYWYRQTLGQGPEFLTYFQNEAQLEKSRLLSDRFSAERPKGSFSTLEIQRTEQGDSAMYLCASSPTPGTLANYGYTFGSGTRLTVV.

The chain combines TRBV2 with TRBJ2-1; 10 bases are shared with TRBD2. The V gene end was trimmed by 5 bases and the J gene end by 7 bases; junction bases not matched to a gene: 5. The CDR3 loop spans 14 amino acids. Germline V gives CDR1 SNHLY, CDR2 FYNNEI. DNA of the CDR3: TGTGCCAGCAGTAGCGGGAGGGCCGCGAATGAGCAGTTCTTC. Translating it yields CASSSGRAANEQFF.

The CDR3 region has the DNA TGTGCCAGCAGCCAAGGAACAGGGGGCTATGGTAAAGCTTTCTTT. Encoded protein: CASSQGTGGYGKAFF. V is TRBV3-1 (or the pseudogene TRBV3-2) and J is TRBJ1-1; 9 nucleotides agree with TRBD1. Per germline, CDR1 LGHDT and CDR2 YNNKEL (reference sequence). Trimming cost V 1 base and J 9 bases; bases outside gene matches: 9. This CDR3 comprises 15 residues.